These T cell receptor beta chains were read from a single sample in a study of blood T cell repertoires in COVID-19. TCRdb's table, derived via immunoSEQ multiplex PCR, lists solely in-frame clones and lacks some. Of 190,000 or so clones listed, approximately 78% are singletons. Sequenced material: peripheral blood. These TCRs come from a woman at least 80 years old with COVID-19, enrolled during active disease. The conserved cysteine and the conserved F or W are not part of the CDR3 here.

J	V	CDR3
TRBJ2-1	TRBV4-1	ASSRDRGNEQF
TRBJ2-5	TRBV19	ASSTTSGRQGETQY
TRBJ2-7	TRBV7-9	ASSLTGGLGVEQY
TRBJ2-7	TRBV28	ASSGPAAGGSYEQY
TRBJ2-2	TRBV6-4	ASSPGTSYTGELF
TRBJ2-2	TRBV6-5	ASSPGQYTGELF
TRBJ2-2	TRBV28	ASRYREGRAGELF
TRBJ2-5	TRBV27	ASSLVAGVETQY
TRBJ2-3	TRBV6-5	ASSRTSGTDTQY
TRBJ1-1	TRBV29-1	SVAWDRGTEAF